Listed below are T cell receptor beta chains from one sample, sequenced in a study of blood T cell repertoires in COVID-19. The method was immunoSEQ multiplex PCR; TCRdb's version includes in-frame clones alone and lacks a portion of them. The table records roughly 68,000 clones, nearly 90% of them present only once. Sequenced sample: peripheral blood. The receptors shown here come from a woman aged 50 to 65 with active COVID-19. Both conserved end residues are part of each CDR3. D genes are given only for firm matches. The size field is filled for only some rows; it gives once, few, many or a size class.

v_gene: TRBV6-2/TRBV6-3
d_gene: TRBD2
j_gene: TRBJ2-1
abundance: .
CDR3aa: CASSYGLAAPPGFF
CDR3nt: TGTGCCAGCAGTTATGGACTAGCGGCTCCGCCGGGGTTCTTC

v_gene: TRBV12-5
d_gene: .
j_gene: TRBJ2-6
abundance: .
CDR3aa: CASGRDGVRANVLTF
CDR3nt: TGTGCTAGTGGGCGAGACGGGGTTAGGGCCAACGTCCTGACTTTC

v_gene: TRBV7-6
d_gene: .
j_gene: TRBJ2-3
abundance: .
CDR3aa: CASSLTVTSTDTQYF
CDR3nt: TGTGCCAGCAGCCTGACAGTCACTAGCACAGATACGCAGTATTTT

v_gene: TRBV3-1/TRBV3-2
d_gene: TRBD2
j_gene: TRBJ2-1
abundance: .
CDR3aa: CASSPGGQGNEQFF
CDR3nt: TGTGCCAGCAGCCCGGGAGGTCAGGGCAATGAGCAGTTCTTC

v_gene: TRBV4-1
d_gene: TRBD1
j_gene: TRBJ1-2
abundance: .
CDR3aa: CASSPDRAPSYGYTF
CDR3nt: TGCGCCAGCAGCCCCGACAGGGCCCCTTCCTATGGCTACACCTTC

v_gene: TRBV7-2
d_gene: .
j_gene: TRBJ2-5
abundance: .
CDR3aa: CASSLELARTGASETQYF
CDR3nt: TGTGCCAGCAGCTTAGAACTAGCGAGGACGGGGGCCTCTGAGACCCAGTACTTC

v_gene: TRBV7-9
d_gene: TRBD1
j_gene: TRBJ1-4
abundance: .
CDR3aa: CASSIRGTGGEKLFF
CDR3nt: TGTGCCAGCAGCATCCGCGGGACAGGGGGAGAAAAACTGTTTTTT

v_gene: TRBV7-8
d_gene: .
j_gene: TRBJ1-1
abundance: few
CDR3aa: CASSLGQGRWTEAFF
CDR3nt: TGTGCCAGCAGCTTAGGGCAGGGTCGCTGGACTGAAGCTTTCTTT

v_gene: TRBV2
d_gene: TRBD1
j_gene: TRBJ1-2
abundance: .
CDR3aa: CASKRDREGYGYTF
CDR3nt: TGTGCCAGCAAGCGGGACAGGGAAGGCTATGGCTACACCTTC

v_gene: TRBV13
d_gene: TRBD1
j_gene: TRBJ2-3
abundance: .
CDR3aa: CAITGTGGTDTQYF
CDR3nt: TGTGCCATCACGGGGACAGGGGGCACAGATACGCAGTATTTT

v_gene: TRBV2
d_gene: TRBD2
j_gene: TRBJ2-3
abundance: .
CDR3aa: CARGTSGTDTQYF
CDR3nt: TGTGCCAGGGGGACTAGCGGCACAGATACGCAGTATTTT

v_gene: TRBV28
d_gene: .
j_gene: TRBJ2-2
abundance: .
CDR3aa: CASSLGGLPGTGELFF
CDR3nt: TGTGCCAGCAGTTTGGGGGGACTCCCGGGGACCGGGGAGCTGTTTTTT

v_gene: TRBV19
d_gene: .
j_gene: TRBJ2-1
abundance: .
CDR3aa: CASSRSASVLDEQFF
CDR3nt: TGTGCCAGTAGTAGGTCAGCTAGCGTTCTGGATGAGCAGTTCTTC

v_gene: TRBV5-1
d_gene: TRBD1
j_gene: TRBJ2-2
abundance: once
CDR3aa: CASSRGQINTGELFF
CDR3nt: TGCGCCAGCAGCAGGGGACAGATTAACACCGGGGAGCTGTTTTTT

v_gene: TRBV6-5
d_gene: .
j_gene: TRBJ2-4
abundance: .
CDR3aa: CASVDRVKNIQYF
CDR3nt: TGTGCCAGCGTCGATCGAGTCAAAAACATTCAGTACTTC

v_gene: TRBV7-7
d_gene: TRBD2
j_gene: TRBJ2-1
abundance: .
CDR3aa: CASSLQTSGRPWAYNEQFF
CDR3nt: TGTGCTAGCAGCTTACAGACTAGCGGGAGGCCGTGGGCTTACAATGAGCAGTTCTTC

v_gene: TRBV30
d_gene: TRBD2
j_gene: TRBJ2-1
abundance: .
CDR3aa: CAWSVRRLAEGEQFF
CDR3nt: TGTGCCTGGAGTGTACGGCGGCTAGCGGAGGGAGAGCAGTTCTTC

v_gene: TRBV30
d_gene: TRBD2
j_gene: TRBJ2-7
abundance: .
CDR3aa: CAWKLAGGPGEQYF
CDR3nt: TGTGCCTGGAAACTAGCGGGAGGGCCGGGCGAGCAGTACTTC

v_gene: TRBV6-4
d_gene: .
j_gene: TRBJ2-1
abundance: .
CDR3aa: CASSDSGREPSNEQFF
CDR3nt: TGTGCCAGCAGTGACTCCGGTCGGGAGCCCTCGAATGAGCAGTTCTTC

v_gene: TRBV10-1
d_gene: .
j_gene: TRBJ2-7
abundance: .
CDR3aa: CASGPKPYEQYF
CDR3nt: TGCGCCAGCGGCCCCAAACCCTACGAGCAGTACTTC

v_gene: TRBV7-6
d_gene: .
j_gene: TRBJ1-4
abundance: .
CDR3aa: CASSPGRRDEKLFF
CDR3nt: TGTGCCAGCAGCCCTGGACGGCGGGATGAAAAACTGTTTTTT

v_gene: TRBV4-2
d_gene: .
j_gene: TRBJ1-2
abundance: .
CDR3aa: CASSQPGGSGADYGYTF
CDR3nt: TGTGCCAGCAGCCAACCCGGGGGATCCGGGGCTGACTATGGCTACACCTTC

v_gene: TRBV5-4
d_gene: .
j_gene: TRBJ1-1
abundance: .
CDR3aa: CASRDSGRTEAFF
CDR3nt: TGTGCCAGCAGAGACAGTGGCAGGACTGAAGCTTTCTTT

v_gene: TRBV7-6
d_gene: .
j_gene: TRBJ2-7
abundance: .
CDR3aa: CASSTSPNSGYEQYF
CDR3nt: TGTGCCAGCAGCACCTCGCCAAATAGCGGCTACGAGCAGTACTTC

v_gene: TRBV4-1
d_gene: .
j_gene: TRBJ1-6
abundance: .
CDR3aa: CASSQGRSPLHF
CDR3nt: TGCGCCAGCAGCCAAGGTAGATCACCCCTCCACTTT

v_gene: TRBV27
d_gene: TRBD1
j_gene: TRBJ2-7
abundance: .
CDR3aa: CASSSWTGSYEQYF
CDR3nt: TGTGCCAGCAGTTCGTGGACAGGGTCCTACGAGCAGTACTTC

v_gene: TRBV11-3
d_gene: TRBD1
j_gene: TRBJ2-7
abundance: .
CDR3aa: CASTPGGSSYEQYF
CDR3nt: TGTGCCAGCACTCCAGGGGGAAGCTCCTACGAGCAGTACTTC

v_gene: TRBV6-5
d_gene: .
j_gene: TRBJ1-1
abundance: once
CDR3aa: CASTFYWGQAFF
CDR3nt: TGTGCCAGCACCTTCTATTGGGGGCAAGCTTTCTTT

v_gene: TRBV30
d_gene: .
j_gene: TRBJ2-2
abundance: .
CDR3aa: CAWSGGKNTGELFF
CDR3nt: TGTGCCTGGAGCGGCGGAAAAAACACCGGGGAGCTGTTTTTT

v_gene: TRBV28
d_gene: .
j_gene: TRBJ2-5
abundance: .
CDR3aa: CASSQRGRNQETQYF
CDR3nt: TGTGCCAGCAGTCAAAGGGGGAGAAACCAAGAGACCCAGTACTTC

v_gene: TRBV5-1
d_gene: .
j_gene: TRBJ1-5
abundance: once
CDR3aa: CASSLEGGPNQPQHF
CDR3nt: TGCGCCAGCAGCTTGGAAGGGGGTCCCAATCAGCCCCAGCATTTT

v_gene: TRBV9
d_gene: .
j_gene: TRBJ2-4
abundance: .
CDR3aa: CASSVGGGAKNIQYF
CDR3nt: TGTGCCAGCAGCGTAGGAGGGGGAGCCAAAAACATTCAGTACTTC

v_gene: TRBV9
d_gene: TRBD1
j_gene: TRBJ2-3
abundance: .
CDR3aa: CASSEGDRVTDTQYF
CDR3nt: TGTGCCAGCAGCGAGGGGGACAGGGTGACAGATACGCAGTATTTT

v_gene: TRBV7-3
d_gene: TRBD1
j_gene: TRBJ1-2
abundance: once
CDR3aa: CASFATQGDSGGYGYTF
CDR3nt: TGTGCCAGCTTTGCTACGCAAGGGGACAGCGGGGGCTATGGCTACACCTTC